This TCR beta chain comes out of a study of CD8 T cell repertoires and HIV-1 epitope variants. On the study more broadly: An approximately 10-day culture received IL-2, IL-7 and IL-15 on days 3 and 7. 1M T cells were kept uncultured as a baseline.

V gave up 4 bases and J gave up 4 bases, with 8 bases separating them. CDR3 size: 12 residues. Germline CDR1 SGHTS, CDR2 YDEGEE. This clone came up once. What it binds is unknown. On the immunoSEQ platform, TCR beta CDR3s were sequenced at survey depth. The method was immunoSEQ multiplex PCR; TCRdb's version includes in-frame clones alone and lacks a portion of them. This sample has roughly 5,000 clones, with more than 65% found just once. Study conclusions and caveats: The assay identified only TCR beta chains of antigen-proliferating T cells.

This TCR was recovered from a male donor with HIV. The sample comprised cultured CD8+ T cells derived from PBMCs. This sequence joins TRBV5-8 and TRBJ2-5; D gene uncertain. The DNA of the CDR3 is TGTGCCAGCAGCCCTTGGGGAGAGACCCAGTACTTC. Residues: CASSPWGETQYF.